One and the same sample provided the 3 T cell receptor beta chains below, sequenced in a study of early T cells in non-severe SARS-CoV-2 infection. TCRdb reanalysed the 5' RACE reads using MiXCR and keeps one entry per CDR3 protein. This sample has tens of thousands of distinct CDR3 sequences, with roughly 13% found just once. Sample: whole blood. The source of these receptors is an adult who was a healthcare worker with PCR-confirmed SARS-CoV-2 infection or an uninfected control (not recorded which).

There are a few counts of this clonotype. The junction shows a germline mismatch at one end, possibly a read error. The chain has TRBV20-1 and TRBJ2-3; D remains unclear. CDR1 is DFQATT and CDR2 is SNEGSKA in the germline V gene (reference sequence). This CDR3 is 13 amino acids long. The CDR3 protein is CSARWRSTVTQYF. DNA for the CDR3: TGCAGTGCTAGATGGCGGAGCACAGTTACGCAGTATTTT.

This clonotype was detected many times. CDR3 coding DNA: TGCGCCAGCAGCCAAGCAGGGTTTCAAGCCCTCTCCTATAATTCACCCCTCCACTTT. This encodes CASSQAGFQALSYNSPLHF. The chain joins TRBV4-1 to TRBJ1-6, with D perhaps TRBD1 (5 bases). The ends were cut back, 1 base at V and 0 bases at J, with 16 bases in the middle. This CDR3 has 19 amino acids. Germline V gene lookup returns CDR1 MGHRA and CDR2 YSYEKL.

This clonotype was detected ten times or more. The rearrangement joins TRBV6-5 to TRBJ1-4; D possibly corresponds to TRBD1 (6 bases). The germline V and J ends were trimmed by 6 bases and 4 bases, with 12 bases remaining between them. The CDR3 runs 14 residues. CDR1 and CDR2 (germline): MNHEY, SVGAGI. In nucleotides, the CDR3 is TGTGCCAGCAGCAAGGACAGCATTAATGAAAAACTGTTTTTT. This gives the protein CASSKDSINEKLFF.